This TCR beta chain was recovered during a study of blood T cell repertoires in COVID-19. Looking at the study overall: Sites across the United States, Italy and Spain contributed samples from acute and convalescent COVID-19. Sources were T cells, B-cell-depleted T cells, or PBMCs; the material itself was cDNA or gDNA.

V lost 5 bases, J lost 1 base, and 4 bases stayed unmatched. Germline V gene lookup returns CDR1 SGHVS and CDR2 FQNEAQ. This CDR3 has 14 residues. Per the authors' pipeline: Estimates of nucleated cell counts were drawn from the amplification of reference gene primers. Sequencing was performed with immunoSEQ multiplex PCR; in TCRdb, only in-frame clones are kept and a portion is missing. The DNA was the basis for D and trimming; V, J and clone size are from that table. Here the sample spans around 64,000 clones, 91% being singletons. Source material: peripheral blood. The origin of this receptor is a human donor in a cohort sampled during active COVID-19. The rearrangement joins TRBV7-8 to TRBJ2-5; 7 bases are shared with TRBD1. CDR3 amino acids: CASSPRDSQETQYF. CDR3 sequence (DNA): TGTGCCAGCAGCCCCAGGGACAGCCAAGAGACCCAGTACTTC.